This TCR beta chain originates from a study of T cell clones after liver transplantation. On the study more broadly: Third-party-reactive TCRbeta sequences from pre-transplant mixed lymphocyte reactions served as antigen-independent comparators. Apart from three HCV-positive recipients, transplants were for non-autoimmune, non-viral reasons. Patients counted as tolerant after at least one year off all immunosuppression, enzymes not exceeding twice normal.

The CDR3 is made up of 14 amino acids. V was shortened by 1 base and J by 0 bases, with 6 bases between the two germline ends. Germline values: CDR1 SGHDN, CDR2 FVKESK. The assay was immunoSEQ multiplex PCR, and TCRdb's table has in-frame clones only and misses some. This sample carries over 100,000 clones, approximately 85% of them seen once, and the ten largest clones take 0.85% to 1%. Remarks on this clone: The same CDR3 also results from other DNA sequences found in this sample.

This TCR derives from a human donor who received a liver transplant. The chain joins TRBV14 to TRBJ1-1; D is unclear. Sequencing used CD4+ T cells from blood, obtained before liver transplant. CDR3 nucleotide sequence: TGTGCCAGCAGCCAAGCGGGAATGAACACTGAAGCTTTCTTT. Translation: CASSQAGMNTEAFF. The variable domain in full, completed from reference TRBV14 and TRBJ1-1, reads EAGVTQFPSHSVIEKGQTVTLRCDPISGHDNLYWYRRVMGKEIKFLLHFVKESKQDESGMPNNRFLAERTGGTYSTLKVQPAELEDSGVYFCASSQAGMNTEAFFGQGTRLTVV.